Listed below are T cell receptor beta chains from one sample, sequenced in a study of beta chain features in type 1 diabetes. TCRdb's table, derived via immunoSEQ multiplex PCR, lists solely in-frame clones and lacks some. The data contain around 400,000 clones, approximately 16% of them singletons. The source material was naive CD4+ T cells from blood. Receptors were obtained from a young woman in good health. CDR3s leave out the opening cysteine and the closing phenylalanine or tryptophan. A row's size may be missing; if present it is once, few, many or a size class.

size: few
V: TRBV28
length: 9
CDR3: ASSLRSGYT

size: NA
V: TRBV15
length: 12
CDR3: ATSSRQGRQPQH

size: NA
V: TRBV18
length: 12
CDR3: ASSPLPGGETQY

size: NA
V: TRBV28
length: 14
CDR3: ASSPSGTGHYNEQF

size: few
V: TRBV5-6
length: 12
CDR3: ASSPTGGENIQY

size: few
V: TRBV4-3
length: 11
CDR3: ASSPPREETQY

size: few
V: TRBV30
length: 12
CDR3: AWSVLTGNQPQH

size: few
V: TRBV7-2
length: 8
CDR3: ASSLQEQY

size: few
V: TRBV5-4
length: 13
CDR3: ASSLSTSFAGELF

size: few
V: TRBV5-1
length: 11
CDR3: ASSLGAGDTQY

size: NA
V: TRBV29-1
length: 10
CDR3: SVGGTAYEQY

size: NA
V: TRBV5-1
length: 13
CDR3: ASSPGLAGVETQY

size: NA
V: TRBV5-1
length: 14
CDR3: ASRALVGQGRYEQY

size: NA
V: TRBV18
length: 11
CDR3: ASSPPGAQPQH

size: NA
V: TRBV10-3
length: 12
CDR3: AISVGTGDQPQH

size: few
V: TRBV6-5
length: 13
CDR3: ASSWRENRVGTQY

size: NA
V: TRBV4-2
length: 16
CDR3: ASSRFAPTGGALETQY